The T cell receptor beta chain under discussion was sequenced for a study of T cell responses to AZD1222 COVID-19 vaccine. Study-wide context: Investigators merged groups given second doses at roughly 4 or roughly 12 weeks. Study observations and caveats: Repertoire sampling was restricted to post-peak T cell response timepoints. At 160-218 and 743-854, vaccine-associated CD4 TCRs were dominant, and they spanned spike.

As for this clone: Its antigen is as yet unknown.

Sequenced by immunoSEQ multiplex PCR; TCRdb stores in-frame clones only, minus some. The table includes 100,000 to 140,000 clones, roughly nine tenths detected once. This CDR3 comprises 13 residues. Germline loops: CDR1 SGHTA, CDR2 FQGNSA. V lost 5 bases to trimming and J lost 4 bases; unmatched junction nucleotides: 3. This sequence joins TRBV7-2 and TRBJ2-5, with 8 positions matching TRBD1. Sequenced here: peripheral blood, sampled on day 0 of AZD1222 vaccination. This receptor was identified in an adult in good health. CDR3 DNA: TGTGCCAGCAGCCTTGACAGGGGAGAGACCCAGTACTTC. Protein: CASSLDRGETQYF.